This T cell receptor (beta chain) was captured in a study of identifying expanded T cells in peripheral blood. Data came from immunoSEQ multiplex PCR; TCRdb stores just in-frame clones and leaves some out. The sample yields nearly 60,000 clones, roughly 87% seen once. No infections or other immune events were documented during collection. Overall study results and limits: Two-week clone count variance significantly increased as total template count grew.

About this clone: Its antigen is not known.

Germline V gene data show CDR1 as MDHEN and CDR2 as SYDVKM. CDR3 length equals 16 residues. Trimming pared 6 bases from V and 0 bases from J, leaving 15 bases between. This clonotype originated in a person aged 18 to 70 in good health. The chain combines TRBV28 with TRBJ2-1, with a tentative D call TRBD2 (6 bases). Sequences were obtained from blood. Here the CDR3 DNA reads TGTGCCAGCAGCACTCTTCGGGAGACCTCCTACAATGAGCAGTTCTTC. Its protein product is CASSTLRETSYNEQFF.